Shown below are 7 T cell receptor beta chains from a single sample sequenced in a study of cytomegalovirus exposure and HLA in healthy donors. PCR was performed using 60 Vbeta and 13 Jbeta primers. The table came from immunoSEQ multiplex PCR; TCRdb's copy has only in-frame clones and leaves some out. In the table there are approximately 74,000 clones, approximately 81% of which are singletons. The sample comprised PBMCs. These receptors originate from a woman aged 25-40 years in good health and CMV-seronegative.

V is TRBV19 and J is TRBJ1-6; D not certain. Germline-derived CDR1 and CDR2 are LNHDA and SQIVND (reference sequence). Trimming took 6 bases from V and 0 from J, leaving 15 bases between them. This CDR3 is 17 amino acids long. DNA for the CDR3: TGTGCCAGTAGATTAAATCCGGGAGGCTCCTATAATTCACCCCTCCACTTT. Protein sequence: CASRLNPGGSYNSPLHF.

The chain is built from TRBV5-1 and TRBJ2-7; weak D call: TRBD1 (5 bases). The V end was cut by 7 bases, the J end by 5 bases, with 13 bases between. The germline V gene encodes CDR1 SGHRS and CDR2 YFSETQ. The CDR3 loop spans 12 amino acids. CDR3 in DNA: TGCGCCAGCCGCGACAGTAATCACGAGCAGTACTTC. Its protein product is CASRDSNHEQYF.

The genes are TRBV4-3 and TRBJ2-6; D is unresolved. Per germline, CDR1 LGHNA and CDR2 YSLEER. The CDR3 has 16 amino acids. Trimming removed 0 bases from V and 0 bases from J, with 6 bases in between. The CDR3: CASSQDSFSGANVLTF. The CDR3 coding sequence is TGCGCCAGCAGCCAAGACAGTTTCTCTGGGGCCAACGTCCTGACTTTC.

This rearrangement joins TRBV27 to TRBJ2-2; a possible D gene is TRBD1 (5 bases). The CDR3 runs 13 residues. Per germline, CDR1 MNHEY and CDR2 SMNVEV (reference sequence). The V end was cut by 6 bases, the J end by 2 bases, with 7 bases between. The CDR3 spells CASSDRNTGELFF. The CDR3 DNA sequence: TGTGCCAGCAGCGACAGAAACACCGGGGAGCTGTTTTTT.

This clone appeared a few times. The rearrangement joins TRBV29-1 to TRBJ2-7; the D is unclear. V was cut by 1 base and J by 0 bases, with 19 bases left in between. Germline V lookup: CDR1 SQVTM, CDR2 ANQGSEA. The CDR3 loop spans 17 amino acids. In nucleotides, the CDR3 is TGCAGCGTTGAAGGAGTTTTTGGGCATCGTGGCTCCTACGAGCAGTACTTC. It codes for CSVEGVFGHRGSYEQYF.

About this clone itself: The sample contains more than one DNA sequence encoding this CDR3. This chain connects TRBV5-1 to TRBJ2-5; 9 nucleotides line up with TRBD1. Germline V CDR1 and CDR2: SGHRS, YFSETQ. The length of the CDR3 is 17 residues. V shed 6 bases and J 3 bases; nucleotides not matched to a gene: 15. The CDR3 DNA sequence: TGCGCCAGCACCGTGAACAGGGGGCGCAGGGGTAAAGAGACCCAGTACTTC. Encoded protein: CASTVNRGRRGKETQYF.

A single count supports this clone. The chain recombines TRBV5-1 with TRBJ2-3, with 9 positions matching TRBD2. The germline gives CDR1 SGHRS, CDR2 YFSETQ. This CDR3 spans 16 amino acids. After removal of 0 bases from V and 3 bases from J, the junction contained 5 bases not matched to a gene. CDR3 sequence (DNA): TGCGCCAGCAGCTTGGAGCGGCTAGCGGGGACAGATACGCAGTATTTT. Protein sequence: CASSLERLAGTDTQYF.